A selection of T cell receptor beta chains follows, all from one sample in a study of T-cell memory formation after mild COVID-19. TCRdb reprocessed the 5' RACE reads with MiXCR, giving one entry per CDR3 protein. This repertoire shows around 390,000 distinct CDR3 sequences, approximately 15% found once; its top ten account for around a fifth. The specimen was PBMCs or a T cell subset sorted from them (not recorded which). The receptors originated from a young man who had mild COVID-19 (a few samples of this study predate the infection). Cell type and time point are not known. The CDR3 runs from the conserved cysteine through the conserved F or W.

len,v_gene,j_gene,CDR3aa
14,TRBV29-1,TRBJ1-1,CSVNLRTGVTEAFF
15,TRBV7-2,TRBJ2-7,CASSLGVGATYEQYF
20,TRBV14,TRBJ2-1,CASSQGRRTGAWGAYNEQFF
14,TRBV10-3,TRBJ2-7,CAIGGVREAWEQYF
14,TRBV7-2,TRBJ1-2,CASSPREGAYGYTF
13,TRBV20-1,TRBJ1-4,CMIREATNEKLFF
15,TRBV5-1,TRBJ2-7,CASSLAVTDSYEQYF
14,TRBV6-2/TRBV6-3,TRBJ1-5,CAGGRGASNQPQHF
15,TRBV4-1,TRBJ2-2,CASTPSGQLGGELFF
15,TRBV7-9,TRBJ2-5,CASSSWGGARETQYF
15,TRBV20-1,TRBJ1-4,CSARRPRVTNEKLFF
15,TRBV4-1,TRBJ1-5,CASSHFQGRGQPQHF
14,TRBV5-1,TRBJ2-5,CASSRRGQGETQYF
16,TRBV5-1,TRBJ2-1,CASRLASGGPGDEQFF
15,TRBV7-2,TRBJ1-2,CASTQTTAGHYGYTF
13,TRBV7-2,TRBJ2-3,CASSPTNTDTQYF
12,TRBV12-3/TRBV12-4,TRBJ2-4,CASSFSPGHQYF
17,TRBV5-1,TRBJ1-2,CASSSGTGGSGVYGYTF
15,TRBV9,TRBJ2-4,CASSVGQGVTDIQYF
15,TRBV5-5,TRBJ2-2,CASGLAGSRPGELFF
16,TRBV3-1,TRBJ1-5,CASSQGGQVGNLAQHF
13,TRBV7-6,TRBJ2-7,CASSPDSAGEQYF
17,TRBV6-2/TRBV6-3,TRBJ2-7,CASSYSIGRLSSYEQYF